This passage covers 20 T cell receptor beta chains from one sample sequenced in a study of post-analysis software for immune sequencing data. Study observations and caveats: There were five or six TRBV segments more frequent in patients than controls, and TRBV5-6, TRBV5-1 and TRBV20-1 were among them.

The TCR beta cDNA libraries contained unique molecular identifiers. Each CDR3 protein is one row after TCRdb ran MiXCR on the PCR reads. The repertoire holds about 800,000 distinct CDR3 sequences, with 25% to 30% as singletons. These receptors have no identified antigens. What was sequenced was blood. The receptors come from a girl aged 5 to 17 with multiple sclerosis.

In this sample, this clonotype turned up a few times. The chain joins TRBV20-1 to TRBJ2-1; D ambiguous. There are 14 residues in the CDR3. Trimming removed 0 bases at V and 0 bases at J, with 6 bases between. Per the germline V gene, CDR1 is DFQATT and CDR2 is SNEGSKA (reference sequence). Written as DNA, the CDR3 is TGCAGTGCTAGAGATCTGAGCTCCTACAATGAGCAGTTCTTC. As protein: CSARDLSSYNEQFF.

There are many counts of this clonotype. The genes are TRBV7-2 and TRBJ2-7; D might be TRBD1 or TRBD2, each matching 5 bases. The V end lost 5 bases, the J end lost 2 bases, and 16 bases lay between the germline ends. Germline V lookup: CDR1 SGHTA, CDR2 FQGNSA. The CDR3 extends over 15 amino acids. CDR3 sequence reads: CASSKQGTAPYEQYF. The CDR3 coding sequence is TGTGCCAGCAGCAAACAAGGGACGGCCCCCTACGAGCAGTACTTC.

This clonotype was counted a few times. This rearrangement joins TRBV13 to TRBJ2-5, with a possible D match to TRBD2 (5 bases). Trimming stripped 2 bases from V and 1 base from J, with 8 bases between. This CDR3 contains 14 residues. Germline-derived CDR1 and CDR2 are PRHDT and FYEKMQ (reference sequence). The CDR3 region has the DNA TGTGCCAGCAGCTTAAGGCGGGTCCAAGAGACCCAGTACTTC. Translated, it gives CASSLRRVQETQYF.

The chain is built from TRBV7-2 and TRBJ1-6; no clear D. Germline lookup yields CDR1 SGHTA and CDR2 FQGNSA. The CDR3 covers 17 residues. Trimming pared 2 bases from V and 7 bases from J, leaving 18 bases between. CDR3 protein: CASSLSPGGTANSPLHF. CDR3 in DNA: TGTGCCAGCAGCTTAAGCCCCGGCGGCACCGCCAATTCACCCCTCCACTTT.

As concerns this clonotype: One junction end disagrees with the germline gene, perhaps due to a read error. The V call is TRBV28, the J call TRBJ1-5; D is unresolved. Germline assignment: CDR1 MDHEN and CDR2 SYDVKM. The CDR3 has 18 residues. CDR3 sequence reads: CASGLRVGASSSNQPQHF. CDR3 coding DNA: TGTGCCAGCGGTTTACGTGTGGGAGCTTCTTCTAGCAATCAGCCCCAGCATTTT. Complete variable domain (other parts from reference TRBV28 and TRBJ1-5): DVKVTQSSRYLVKRTGEKVFLECVQDMDHENMFWYRQDPGLGLRLIYFSYDVKMKEKGDIPEGYSVSREKKERFSLILESASTNQTSMYLCASGLRVGASSSNQPQHFGDGTRLSIL.

This clonotype turned up a few times. A read error may account for a junction end that differs from germline. The chain joins TRBV29-1 to TRBJ2-2, with 10 bases lining up with TRBD1. The CDR3 runs to 13 residues. In germline, CDR1 is SQVTM, CDR2 ANQGSEA. The CDR3 here is CSAGQGNAGELFF. Written as DNA, the CDR3 is TGCAGCGCGGGACAGGGGAACGCCGGGGAGCTGTTTTTT.

This sequence joins TRBV2 and TRBJ2-1, with 13 bases lining up with TRBD2. The germline gives CDR1 SNHLY, CDR2 FYNNEI. The CDR3 is 19 residues long. The V and J ends lost 6 bases and 3 bases, in that order; junction bases with no gene match: 14. The CDR3 nucleotides are TGTGCCAGCAGAACCGGGACTAGCGGGGCTCGCGTTAGCTACAATGAGCAGTTCTTC. Translating gives CASRTGTSGARVSYNEQFF.

The chain has TRBV5-1 and TRBJ1-1; possible D gene TRBD1, 5 bases. CDR3 length: 15 amino acids. Germline CDR1 reads SGHRS; CDR2 reads YFSETQ. V was clipped by 6 bases and J by 4 bases, with 19 bases between them. DNA of the CDR3: TGCGCCAGCACTCACCTCGGGGGGGAAGGCACTGAAGCTTTCTTT. It codes for CASTHLGGEGTEAFF.

This clonotype has only a few counts. V and J are TRBV9 and TRBJ1-6; 9 bases align to TRBD1. With 3 bases clipped from V and 10 bases from J, the junction kept 2 bases outside the gene matches. The CDR3 contains 13 residues. Germline V gene sequence: CDR1 SGDLS, CDR2 YYNGEE. CDR3 coding DNA: TGTGCCAGCAGCGGGACAGGGGTCTCACCCCTCCACTTT. Its protein is CASSGTGVSPLHF. The variable domain in full, with the rest retrieved from reference TRBV9 and TRBJ1-6, is DSGVTQTPKHLITATGQRVTLRCSPRSGDLSVYWYQQSLDQGLQFLIQYYNGEERAKGNILERFSAQQFPDLHSELNLSSLELGDSALYFCASSGTGVSPLHFGNGTRLTVT.

This chain connects TRBV12-3 or TRBV12-4 to TRBJ2-5; the D gene is possibly TRBD1 (6 bases). Trimming stripped 7 bases from V and 3 bases from J, with 12 bases between. The CDR3 runs to 13 residues. The CDR3 nucleotides read TGTGCCAGCAACCGACAGGAGGAAGAGACCCAGTACTTC. It codes for CASNRQEEETQYF.

This clonotype was observed a handful of times. The rearrangement uses TRBV7-9 and TRBJ2-1; 7 bases line up with TRBD2. CDR1 and CDR2 from the germline V gene are SEHNR and FQNEAQ (reference sequence). V shed 5 bases and J 0 bases; nucleotides not matched to a gene: 13. CDR3 length: 18 residues. CDR3: CASSLRGSRGISYNEQFF. In DNA form, the CDR3 reads TGTGCCAGCAGCCTACGAGGTTCGCGGGGGATCTCCTACAATGAGCAGTTCTTC. The full variable domain, its missing parts supplied by reference TRBV7-9 and TRBJ2-1, is DTGVSQNPRHKITKRGQNVTFRCDPISEHNRLYWYRQTLGQGPEFLTYFQNEAQLEKSRLLSDRFSAERPKGSFSTLEIQRTEQGDSAMYLCASSLRGSRGISYNEQFFGPGTRLTVL.

CDR3 loop: CASSFTTGVNTQYF. In DNA form, the CDR3 reads TGTGCCAGCAGTTTCACGACAGGGGTGAATACGCAGTATTTT. The chain couples TRBV6-2 or TRBV6-3 to TRBJ2-3; 8 bases align to TRBD1. Germline V gene sequence: CDR1 MNHEY, CDR2 SVGEGT. V trimming: 4 bases; J trimming: 7 bases; junction bases outside the gene matches: 7. The CDR3 loop spans 14 amino acids.

The chain combines TRBV5-5 with TRBJ2-1, with D tentatively TRBD2 (6 bases). Germline V gene lookup returns CDR1 SGHKS and CDR2 YYEKEE (reference sequence). This CDR3 has 16 amino acids. The V and J ends lost 4 bases and 9 bases respectively, with 23 bases between them. The CDR3 DNA is TGTGCCAGCAGCGACCGGGACTCCACTTACTGTGGTGAGCAGTTCTTC. Protein: CASSDRDSTYCGEQFF.

This chain connects TRBV20-1 to TRBJ1-1; 10 bases align to TRBD1. There are 15 residues in the CDR3. J gave up 3 bases and V 3 bases, and 7 bases lay outside the gene matches. Germline CDR1 is DFQATT and CDR2 is SNEGSKA (reference sequence). The CDR3 loop is CSARGTGESDTEAFF. The DNA for the CDR3 is TGCAGTGCTAGGGGGACAGGGGAATCCGACACTGAAGCTTTCTTT.

The chain uses TRBV5-1 and TRBJ2-6; no reliable D call. Per the germline V gene, CDR1 is SGHRS and CDR2 is YFSETQ. The CDR3 sequence is 17 residues long. Trimming took 2 bases from V and 1 from J, leaving 13 bases between them. The CDR3 protein is CASSFADSSSGANVLTF. The CDR3, as DNA: TGCGCCAGCAGCTTTGCCGATTCATCATCTGGGGCCAACGTCCTGACTTTC.

The sample holds many counts of this clonotype. The J gene is TRBJ2-5, the V gene TRBV5-1; unclear D gene. Trimming stripped 3 bases from V and 7 bases from J, with 7 bases between. Germline CDR1 SGHRS, CDR2 YFSETQ. The CDR3 has 11 amino acids. The chain's CDR3 is CASSSQWTQYF. CDR3 bases: TGCGCCAGCAGCTCTCAATGGACCCAGTACTTC.

The rearrangement joins TRBV20-1 to TRBJ2-1, with 9 nucleotides matching TRBD2. Germline trimming cut 6 bases from V and 0 bases from J; bases unmatched to any gene: 15. The CDR3 runs to 18 residues. The germline gives CDR1 DFQATT, CDR2 SNEGSKA (reference sequence). DNA for the CDR3: TGCAGTGCCCACGGGGGGGCGGGAGGGCCCAGCTCCTACAATGAGCAGTTCTTC. This encodes CSAHGGAGGPSSYNEQFF.

V gene TRBV9 combines with J gene TRBJ2-4; possibly TRBD1 or TRBD2 for D (5 bases each). Germline V lookup: CDR1 SGDLS, CDR2 YYNGEE. This CDR3 comprises 15 residues. The V end lost 3 bases, the J end lost 8 bases, and 18 bases lay between the germline ends. CDR3 protein: CASSAQGAHYHIQYF. In DNA, the CDR3 is TGTGCCAGCAGCGCGCAGGGAGCTCATTACCACATTCAGTACTTC.

This chain uses TRBV5-6 with TRBJ2-2; 8 bases align to TRBD1. Germline V gene sequence: CDR1 SGHDT, CDR2 YYEEEE. V shed 3 bases, J shed 1 base, and the junction held 8 bases outside the gene matches. The CDR3 is 17 amino acids. The chain's CDR3 is CASSSSPGTGNTGELFF. Written as DNA, the CDR3 is TGTGCCAGCAGCTCCTCCCCCGGGACAGGGAACACCGGGGAGCTGTTTTTT.

This clonotype appeared a few times. The DNA of the CDR3 is TGCGCCAGCAGCCAAGACCCAGCGGGGAGCTCCTACAATGAGCAGTTCTTC. Encoded protein: CASSQDPAGSSYNEQFF. This chain joins TRBV4-3 and TRBJ2-1; 7 bases map to TRBD2. J gave up 0 bases and V 0 bases, and 5 bases lay outside the gene matches. Germline V gene sequence: CDR1 LGHNA, CDR2 YSLEER. There are 17 residues in the CDR3.